The 27 T cell receptor beta chains given below trace back to one sample, sequenced in a study of human T cells and chemical hapten exposure (dated by TCRdb to the early 2020s). Sample time point, as interpreted from the label and publication: patch test 1, 2 weeks after DPC sensitization. What this sample's treatment or condition label stands for: therapeutic diphenylcyclopropenone sensitization with weekly scalp DPC. The library was produced with RACE. Sequenced using a NextSeq 500. TCRdb reprocessing: public reads trimmed at Q25 with fastp, clones called with MiXCR, in-frame beta chains kept. Rows with one shared CDR3 protein collapse into an entry with the most common genes and DNA. The sample table holds 340,000 or so distinct CDR3 sequences, of which 6% to 8.5% were seen once. The top ten constitute 7% to 10% of the sample. Sequenced material: whole blood, taken in connection with sensitization to the hapten diphenylcyclopropenone (DPC). The source of these receptors is a woman in her late teens or twenties with alopecia areata. Some clones in this sample may be carry-over from other donors' samples.

The chain combines TRBV2 with TRBJ2-7; 8 nucleotides align to TRBD1. The CDR3 contains 15 residues. Germline V CDR1 and CDR2: SNHLY, FYNNEI. The V and J ends lost 6 bases and 3 bases, in that order; junction bases with no gene match: 10. CDR3 in DNA: TGTGCCAGCAGGGACCGGACAGGGTATAACTACGAGCAGTACTTC. Translation: CASRDRTGYNYEQYF.

The rearrangement joins TRBV7-2 to TRBJ1-6; D unclear. CDR3 length equals 14 residues. Trimming left V 2 bases short and J 5 bases short, with 7 bases between. Germline V gives CDR1 SGHTA, CDR2 FQGNSA. The CDR3 nucleotides are TGTGCCAGCAGCTTACTGGTAGATAATTCACCCCTCCACTTT. It translates to CASSLLVDNSPLHF.

There are many counts of this clonotype. V is TRBV12-3 or TRBV12-4 and J is TRBJ1-1; maybe TRBD1 (6 bases). Trimming removed 2 bases at V and 4 bases at J, with 8 bases between. The CDR3 length is 13 residues. CDR3 in DNA: TGTGCCAGCAGTTTATCAGGGGTCACTGAAGCTTTCTTT. It translates to CASSLSGVTEAFF.

This clonotype was recorded many times. The V and J genes are TRBV5-1 and TRBJ2-3; TRBD1 aligns across 7 bases. Germline V gives CDR1 SGHRS, CDR2 YFSETQ. The CDR3 runs 16 residues. The junction had 7 bases not matched to a gene; V was cut back by 0 bases and J by 3 bases. CDR3 in DNA: TGCGCCAGCAGCTTGGAGAAGGGGGCAAGGACAGATACGCAGTATTTT. It translates to CASSLEKGARTDTQYF.

There are a few counts of this clonotype. The chain uses TRBV7-8 and TRBJ2-2; D unclear. V was trimmed by 2 bases and J by 3 bases, leaving 13 bases between them. Germline CDR1 is SGHVS and CDR2 is FQNEAQ. The CDR3 extends over 16 amino acids. The CDR3 here is CASSLYAQIDTGELFF. The DNA for the CDR3 is TGTGCCAGCAGCTTATACGCCCAGATAGACACCGGGGAGCTGTTTTTT.

In its sample, this clonotype was seen many times. The V gene is TRBV12-3 or TRBV12-4, the J gene TRBJ2-1; D uncertain. This CDR3 is 14 amino acids long. V lost 3 bases, J lost 2 bases, and 8 bases lay in between. Here the CDR3 reads CASSFGPPYNEQFF. The DNA of the CDR3 is TGTGCCAGCAGTTTTGGACCGCCCTACAATGAGCAGTTCTTC.

This clonotype was counted ten times or more. CDR3 sequence (DNA): TGTGCCAGCAGCGGGACGGCTAGCACAGATACGCAGTATTTT. Translation: CASSGTASTDTQYF. V is TRBV9 and J is TRBJ2-3; D uncertain. Germline V gives CDR1 SGDLS, CDR2 YYNGEE. V was cut by 3 bases and J by 0 bases, with 8 bases left in between. The CDR3 runs 14 residues. The complete variable domain, with remaining parts taken from reference TRBV9 and TRBJ2-3, reads DSGVTQTPKHLITATGQRVTLRCSPRSGDLSVYWYQQSLDQGLQFLIQYYNGEERAKGNILERFSAQQFPDLHSELNLSSLELGDSALYFCASSGTASTDTQYFGPGTRLTVL.

This clonotype was observed at least ten times. The CDR3 spells CASRGVDSPLHF. CDR3 bases: TGTGCCAGCAGGGGCGTGGATTCACCCCTCCACTTT. This chain links TRBV7-8 with TRBJ1-6; the D is unclear. V was trimmed by 6 bases and J by 8 bases, leaving 8 bases between them. Germline V gene data show CDR1 as SGHVS and CDR2 as FQNEAQ. The CDR3 sequence is 12 residues long.

This clonotype was detected ten times or more. The rearrangement links TRBV29-1 to TRBJ2-3, with D unresolved. Trimming stripped 4 bases from V and 0 bases from J, with 14 bases between. CDR1 is SQVTM, CDR2 ANQGSEA, per germline. This CDR3 region has 15 residues. The chain's CDR3 is CSVATLSSSTDTQYF. The CDR3, as DNA: TGCAGCGTTGCGACACTCTCCTCTAGCACAGATACGCAGTATTTT.

The J gene is TRBJ2-2, the V gene TRBV6-2 or TRBV6-3; TRBD2 matches 14 bases. The ends lost 6 bases at V and 4 bases at J; junction bases unmatched: 7. The CDR3 covers 17 residues. Per the germline V gene, CDR1 is MNHEY and CDR2 is SVGEGT. This chain's CDR3 is CASSYTGTSGGTGELFF. CDR3 in DNA: TGTGCCAGCAGCTATACCGGGACTAGCGGGGGCACCGGGGAGCTGTTTTTT.

The chain is built from TRBV6-5 and TRBJ2-3, with no clear D. Germline values: CDR1 MNHEY, CDR2 SVGAGI. CDR3 length: 13 amino acids. V shed 0 bases and J shed 6 bases, with 7 bases lying between them. The CDR3 sequence: CASSYSEQDTQYF. The CDR3 DNA reads TGTGCCAGCAGTTACTCAGAACAGGATACGCAGTATTTT.

Ten or more counts support this clonotype. This rearrangement joins TRBV6-2 or TRBV6-3 to TRBJ2-7; D perhaps matches TRBD1 (5 bases). V was clipped by 8 bases and J by 9 bases, with 14 bases between them. Germline V gene lookup returns CDR1 MNHEY and CDR2 SVGEGT. The CDR3 runs to 11 residues. The CDR3 bases are TGTGCCAGCGGCGGTCCGACAGCGCAGTACTTC. As protein: CASGGPTAQYF.

The rearrangement joins TRBV5-1 to TRBJ1-5; D possibly corresponds to TRBD1 (6 bases). CDR3 size: 15 residues. Looked up from germline, CDR1 is SGHRS and CDR2 is YFSETQ. V dropped 5 bases and J dropped 0 bases, with 12 bases sitting between them. The CDR3 loop reads CASRAGTTSNQPQHF. The CDR3 nucleotides read TGCGCCAGCAGAGCCGGGACAACTAGCAATCAGCCCCAGCATTTT.

CDR3 coding DNA: TGTGCCAGCAGTAGGGACAGGGCTTTCTCTGGAAACACCATATATTTT. This codes for CASSRDRAFSGNTIYF. The chain combines TRBV6-5 with TRBJ1-3; 9 bases fit TRBD1. The CDR3 consists of 16 residues. CDR1 is MNHEY and CDR2 is SVGAGI in the germline V gene. Germline trimming cut 5 bases from V and 0 bases from J; bases unmatched to any gene: 5.

Many counts were recorded for this clonotype. The rearrangement links TRBV5-1 to TRBJ2-7, with D unclear. V was trimmed by 9 bases and J by 2 bases, leaving 12 bases between them. Germline loops: CDR1 SGHRS, CDR2 YFSETQ. The CDR3 length is 12 residues. DNA for the CDR3: TGCGCCACCAACGAGGACCCCTACGAGCAGTACTTC. Its protein product is CATNEDPYEQYF.

The chain employs TRBV28 and TRBJ2-1, with 8 bases that match TRBD1. The V and J ends lost 11 bases and 5 bases, in that order; junction bases with no gene match: 11. The CDR3 is 14 amino acids. CDR1 and CDR2 (germline): MDHEN, SYDVKM. CDR3 amino acids: CASGPGQVDNEQFF. CDR3 nucleotides: TGTGCCTCAGGTCCGGGACAGGTGGACAATGAGCAGTTCTTC.

This clonotype was seen ten or more times. The rearrangement joins TRBV20-1 to TRBJ1-1; D is possibly TRBD1 (6 bases). Germline CDR1 and CDR2: DFQATT and SNEGSKA (reference sequence). The CDR3 covers 15 residues. Trimming cost V 3 bases and J 1 base, with 15 bases left between them. CDR3 region: CSASRRGRKNTEAFF. In DNA form, the CDR3 reads TGCAGTGCTAGCAGACGGGGGCGAAAGAACACTGAAGCTTTCTTT.

This clonotype was observed a few times. The chain has TRBV4-3 and TRBJ1-2; 10 bases are a match to TRBD1. Trimming removed 0 bases from V and 3 bases from J; junction bases left unmatched: 7. Germline V lookup: CDR1 LGHNA, CDR2 YSLEER. The CDR3 covers 17 residues. CDR3 coding DNA: TGCGCCAGCAGCCAAGATTTCTTGGGGACAGGGGACTATGGCTACACCTTC. This gives the protein CASSQDFLGTGDYGYTF.

This clonotype was found many times. The V call is TRBV5-1, the J call TRBJ1-1, with TRBD1 identical over 12 bases. The CDR3 has 14 amino acids. V was clipped by 7 bases and J by 5 bases; unmatched bases: 6. CDR1 SGHRS and CDR2 YFSETQ come from the germline V gene. This CDR3 reads CASRDRGLSTEAFF. The CDR3 DNA follows: TGCGCCAGCCGGGACAGGGGGCTTAGTACTGAAGCTTTCTTT.

The V gene is TRBV4-3, the J gene TRBJ2-3; 7 nucleotides line up with TRBD1. V lost 4 bases to trimming and J lost 4 bases; unmatched junction nucleotides: 8. The CDR3 consists of 15 residues. Germline CDR1 and CDR2: LGHNA and YSLEER. CDR3 sequence reads: CASSLSIDRADTQYF. CDR3 in DNA: TGCGCCAGCAGCCTTTCTATAGACAGGGCAGATACGCAGTATTTT.

This clonotype has more than one count but fewer than ten. This chain joins TRBV3-1 and TRBJ2-3; D could derive from TRBD1 or TRBD2 (5 bases each). Trimming left V 4 bases short and J 5 bases short, with 22 bases between. Looked up from germline, CDR1 is LGHDT and CDR2 is YNNKEL (reference sequence). The CDR3 contains 17 residues. The CDR3, as DNA: TGTGCCAGCAGCCCAAGGACACGGGGCCGTTTCGGAGATACGCAGTATTTT. This sequence encodes CASSPRTRGRFGDTQYF.

This clonotype was recorded at least ten times. The chain recombines TRBV24-1 with TRBJ2-1, with TRBD2 matching 10 bases. Trimming removed 4 bases from V and 0 bases from J; junction bases left unmatched: 2. CDR1 and CDR2 from the germline V gene are KGHDR and SFDVKD. The CDR3 runs to 16 residues. The CDR3, as DNA: TGTGCCACCAGTGACAGCGGGGGGGCCTCCTACAATGAGCAGTTCTTC. Translating gives CATSDSGGASYNEQFF.

This clonotype has ten or more counts. This sequence joins TRBV20-1 and TRBJ1-6, with 7 nucleotides matching TRBD1. The CDR3 contains 14 residues. J lost 5 bases, V lost 5 bases, and 6 bases had no gene match. CDR1 is DFQATT and CDR2 is SNEGSKA in the germline V gene (reference sequence). CDR3 in amino acids: CSAGQGVNNSPLHF. DNA for the CDR3: TGCAGTGCTGGGCAGGGGGTAAATAATTCACCCCTCCACTTT.

The V call is TRBV10-3, the J call TRBJ2-7; tentatively, D is TRBD2 (6 bases). Germline V gives CDR1 ENHRY, CDR2 SYGVKD. The CDR3 spans 13 residues. V gave up 8 bases and J gave up 5 bases, with 16 bases separating them. The CDR3 bases are TGTGCCATCGGAGGGGCAGGGCTCCACGAGCAGTACTTC. Translating it yields CAIGGAGLHEQYF.

This sequence joins TRBV27 and TRBJ2-7, with D perhaps TRBD2 (5 bases). The CDR3 totals 17 residues. CDR1 is MNHEY, CDR2 SMNVEV, per germline (reference sequence). V lost 0 bases and J lost 2, with 17 bases in between. DNA for the CDR3: TGTGCCAGCAGTTTATCGAGCGTCTCTGAGAGGGCCTACGAGCAGTACTTC. Translated: CASSLSSVSERAYEQYF.

This clonotype was detected many times. The V call is TRBV2, the J call TRBJ2-6; D is unresolved. The CDR3 has 14 amino acids. Germline CDR1 reads SNHLY; CDR2 reads FYNNEI. Trimming left V 3 bases short and J 0 bases short, with 3 bases between. The CDR3 spells CASSDISGANVLTF. The CDR3 region has the DNA TGTGCCAGCAGTGATATCTCTGGGGCCAACGTCCTGACTTTC. Looking up the rest from reference TRBV2 and TRBJ2-6 gives the full variable domain: EPEVTQTPSHQVTQMGQEVILRCVPISNHLYFYWYRQILGQKVEFLVSFYNNEISEKSEIFDDQFSVERPDGSNFTLKIRSTKLEDSAMYFCASSDISGANVLTFGAGSRLTVL.

This clonotype was counted at least ten times. This chain uses TRBV27 with TRBJ2-3, with unresolved D. This CDR3 has 14 residues. Trimming left V 5 bases short and J 6 bases short, with 15 bases between. Looked up from germline, CDR1 is MNHEY and CDR2 is SMNVEV (reference sequence). CDR3 coding DNA: TGTGCCAGCAGTAGCCGCCTAACGGGCGATACGCAGTATTTT. Translation: CASSSRLTGDTQYF.